This T cell receptor (beta chain) was captured by sequencing in a study of cytomegalovirus exposure and HLA in healthy donors. PCR primers comprised 60 Vbeta and 13 Jbeta primers. Sequencing used immunoSEQ multiplex PCR; TCRdb keeps in-frame clones, though not all of them. This table holds more than 90,000 clones, roughly 76% found once. Germline V lookup: CDR1 SQVTM, CDR2 ANQGSEA. V was clipped by 6 bases and J by 2 bases, with 14 bases between them. This CDR3 comprises 15 residues. With regard to this clone: Its antigen is currently unknown.

General study points: Rare TCR sequences dominated, though some public TCRs recurred in many donors.

The genes are TRBV29-1 and TRBJ2-6; D is possibly TRBD2 (5 bases). The sample taken for sequencing was PBMCs. The TCR comes from a man aged 40-50 years in good health and CMV-seronegative. DNA for the CDR3: TGCAGCGTCCAACGACTAACTCCTGGGGCCAACGTCCTGACTTTC. Residues: CSVQRLTPGANVLTF.